The 10 T cell receptor beta chains presented below share a single source sample, sequenced in a study of sequential checkpoint blockade in melanoma. Treatment defined: randomized to nivolumab then ipilimumab (arm A) or the reverse (arm B). Profiling relied on immunoSEQ multiplex PCR, and the TCRdb table lists in-frame clones only, not all of them. In the table there are about 6,100 clones, around three fifths of which are singletons. Sequenced here: CD8+ T cells sorted from blood (inferred from file names), sampled from a patient given nivolumab and ipilimumab in sequence. Receptors originate from a human donor with melanoma.

This sequence joins TRBV9 and TRBJ2-5; possible D gene TRBD1, 5 bases. The germline V gene has CDR1 SGDLS and CDR2 YYNGEE. This CDR3 contains 15 residues. V was pared by 4 bases and J by 5 bases, with 18 bases between. The CDR3 DNA sequence: TGTGCCAGCAGCATAGGGTGGCAGGGAATTGAGACCCAGTACTTC. This gives the protein CASSIGWQGIETQYF.

The chain links TRBV5-6 to TRBJ2-1; 10 nucleotides line up with TRBD2. Germline V gives CDR1 SGHDT, CDR2 YYEEEE. CDR3 length equals 15 residues. The ends lost 4 bases at V and 4 bases at J; junction bases unmatched: 5. CDR3 nucleotide sequence: TGTGCCAGCAGCCACCCTAGCGGGGGTTACAATGAGCAGTTCTTC. It yields the protein CASSHPSGGYNEQFF.

V and J are TRBV7-2 and TRBJ2-1, with a weak D call TRBD1 (6 bases). The germline V gene has CDR1 SGHTA and CDR2 FQGNSA. With 3 bases removed from V and 7 bases from J, the gap between germline ends came to 16 bases. The CDR3 has 15 residues. Here the CDR3 DNA reads TGTGCCAGCAGCTTTAGGCGACCTACAGGGAATGAGCAGTTCTTC. It specifies CASSFRRPTGNEQFF.

This clone is categorized as medium-sized. V and J are TRBV7-9 and TRBJ2-7; TRBD2 matches at 8 bases. The CDR3 contains 13 residues. The germline V gene has CDR1 SEHNR and CDR2 FQNEAQ (reference sequence). The V segment lost 6 bases and the J segment 4 bases; nucleotides outside the gene matches: 5. The CDR3 DNA reads TGTGCCAGCAGAGCGGGAGAGAGGTACGAGCAGTACTTC. It specifies CASRAGERYEQYF.

The chain has TRBV9 and TRBJ1-2, with a possible D match to TRBD1 (5 bases). Germline loops: CDR1 SGDLS, CDR2 YYNGEE. Between the trimmed V and J ends, which lost 4 bases and 7 bases, there was a span of 17 bases. This CDR3 region has 14 residues. The CDR3 coding sequence is TGTGCCAGCAGCCCCAGTGGACAAGGGCCTGGCTACACCTTC. Protein product: CASSPSGQGPGYTF.

The V and J genes are TRBV5-1 and TRBJ2-5; weak D call: TRBD2 (6 bases). Judging by the DNA end, TRBJ2-7 fits better; the J call may be wrong. The CDR3 runs to 14 residues. CDR1 is SGHRS, CDR2 YFSETQ, per germline. CDR3 sequence (DNA): TGCGCCAGCAGCTTGACGGGACTGACTTACGAGCAGTACTTC. Protein sequence: CASSLTGLTYEQYF.

The CDR3 DNA reads TGTGCCAGCAGTGAAGGTGGAGTCGAGCAGTACTTC. Translated, it gives CASSEGGVEQYF. The chain links TRBV6-5 to TRBJ2-7; D remains ambiguous. From germline, CDR1 is MNHEY and CDR2 SVGAGI. Trimming left V 5 bases short and J 6 bases short, with 11 bases between. This CDR3 region has 12 residues.

J is TRBJ2-7 and V is TRBV4-3; D may be TRBD2 (6 bases). Germline-derived CDR1 and CDR2 are LGHNA and YSLEER. V lost 3 bases, J lost 2 bases, and 14 bases lay in between. The CDR3 contains 15 residues. DNA of the CDR3: TGCGCCAGCAGCCATAACATGGGGACTGCCTACGAGCAGTACTTC. This gives the protein CASSHNMGTAYEQYF.

The V call is TRBV4-1, the J call TRBJ2-7; a weak D match, TRBD2 (7 bases). Germline V lookup: CDR1 MGHRA, CDR2 YSYEKL. This CDR3 spans 15 amino acids. Trimming left V 1 base short and J 1 base short, with 11 bases between. In nucleotides, the CDR3 is TGCGCCAGCAGCCAAGCGGGGGGCGCGTCCTACGAGCAGTACTTC. Translating gives CASSQAGGASYEQYF.

This clone was counted only a few times. The V gene is TRBV4-1, the J gene TRBJ1-1; the D is unclear. V lost 0 bases and J lost 0, with 14 bases in between. CDR1 and CDR2 from the germline V gene are MGHRA and YSYEKL. The CDR3 loop spans 17 amino acids. The CDR3 nucleotides are TGCGCCAGCAGCCAAGATGGGGAGAACTGGATGAACACTGAAGCTTTCTTT. The encoded protein is CASSQDGENWMNTEAFF.